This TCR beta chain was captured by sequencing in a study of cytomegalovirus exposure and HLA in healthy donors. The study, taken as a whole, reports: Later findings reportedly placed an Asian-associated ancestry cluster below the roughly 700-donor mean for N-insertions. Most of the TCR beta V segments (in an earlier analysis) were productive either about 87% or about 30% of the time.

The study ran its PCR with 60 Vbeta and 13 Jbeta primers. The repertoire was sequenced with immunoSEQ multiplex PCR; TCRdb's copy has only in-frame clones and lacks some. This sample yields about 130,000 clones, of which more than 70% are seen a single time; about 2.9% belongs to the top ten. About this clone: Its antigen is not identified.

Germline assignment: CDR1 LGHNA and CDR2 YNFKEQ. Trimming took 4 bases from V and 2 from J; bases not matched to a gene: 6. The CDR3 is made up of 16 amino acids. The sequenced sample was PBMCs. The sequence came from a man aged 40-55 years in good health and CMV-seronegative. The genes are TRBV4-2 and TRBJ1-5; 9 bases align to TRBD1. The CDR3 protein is CASSPGQGYGNQPQHF. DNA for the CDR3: TGTGCCAGCAGCCCCGGACAGGGGTATGGCAATCAGCCCCAGCATTTT.